Below, 29 T cell receptor beta chains from the same sample are listed, as sequenced in a study of T-cell memory formation after mild COVID-19. TCRdb re-derived calls from the 5' RACE reads in MiXCR, one entry per CDR3 protein. Of 350,000 to 450,000 distinct CDR3 sequences in the sample, 20% to 30% were seen once. The specimen was PBMCs or a T cell subset sorted from them (not recorded which). These receptors were taken from an adult woman who had mild COVID-19 (a few samples of this study predate the infection). Cell type and time point are not known.

At least ten counts were recorded for this clonotype. The chain uses TRBV9 and TRBJ2-7, with D possibly TRBD1 on 5 matching bases. Germline V CDR1 and CDR2: SGDLS, YYNGEE. V was shortened by 4 bases and J by 3 bases, with 11 bases between the two germline ends. The CDR3 is 13 amino acids. The CDR3 sequence: CASSMHDSYEQYF. CDR3 DNA: TGTGCCAGCAGCATGCACGACAGCTACGAGCAGTACTTC. The full variable domain, in which reference TRBV9 and TRBJ2-7 provide the parts outside the CDR3, is DSGVTQTPKHLITATGQRVTLRCSPRSGDLSVYWYQQSLDQGLQFLIQYYNGEERAKGNILERFSAQQFPDLHSELNLSSLELGDSALYFCASSMHDSYEQYFGPGTRLTVT.

The rearrangement uses TRBV7-2 and TRBJ2-1; 10 bases fit TRBD1. V shed 1 base and J 9 bases; nucleotides not matched to a gene: 3. The length of the CDR3 is 14 residues. Germline V gives CDR1 SGHTA, CDR2 FQGNSA. The CDR3 DNA is TGTGCCAGCAGCTTAGGGGACAGGGGAAGTGAGCAGTTCTTC. Protein sequence: CASSLGDRGSEQFF.

The gene calls are TRBV7-8 and TRBJ2-4; D gene uncertain. Deletions cut 2 bases from V and 5 bases from J, with 13 bases between. The CDR3 contains 15 residues. Germline V lookup: CDR1 SGHVS, CDR2 FQNEAQ. The CDR3 bases are TGTGCCAGCAGCTTACTGGGCCAGAGACAAAACATTCAGTACTTC. Residues: CASSLLGQRQNIQYF.

The chain links TRBV20-1 to TRBJ1-2, with D uncertain. Germline lookup yields CDR1 DFQATT and CDR2 SNEGSKA (reference sequence). The CDR3 extends over 17 amino acids. Trimming left V 0 bases short and J 8 bases short, with 25 bases between. CDR3 loop: CSARDQENLGGVTGYTF. CDR3 bases: TGCAGTGCTAGAGATCAGGAGAACCTCGGTGGGGTGACAGGCTACACCTTC.

The rearrangement links TRBV5-1 to TRBJ1-1; D uncertain. The CDR3 loop spans 11 amino acids. Trimming shortened V by 4 bases and J by 5 bases, and 6 bases separated the two germline ends. The germline V gene has CDR1 SGHRS and CDR2 YFSETQ. CDR3 DNA sequence: TGCGCCAGCAGCCACTCGACTGAAGCTTTCTTT. It yields the protein CASSHSTEAFF.

This chain links TRBV2 with TRBJ2-1, with D tentatively TRBD1 or TRBD2 (6 bases each). V was cut by 6 bases and J by 7 bases, with 19 bases left in between. This CDR3 region has 15 residues. Germline V gives CDR1 SNHLY, CDR2 FYNNEI. The CDR3 loop reads CASSPRGGPWNEQFF. The CDR3 DNA sequence: TGTGCCAGCAGCCCCCGAGGGGGGCCGTGGAATGAGCAGTTCTTC.

The genes are TRBV12-3 or TRBV12-4 and TRBJ2-4; TRBD1 or TRBD2 may be the D gene (5 bases each). V lost 8 bases and J lost 8, with 16 bases in between. CDR3 length: 13 amino acids. The CDR3, as DNA: TGTGCCAGCGGACCCGGGGTGGGGGACATTCAGTACTTC. It encodes CASGPGVGDIQYF.

At least ten counts were recorded for this clonotype. The V call is TRBV10-3, the J call TRBJ1-5; tentative D call: TRBD1 (6 bases). V shed 8 bases and J shed 4 bases, with 9 bases lying between them. CDR3 length equals 12 residues. Per the germline V gene, CDR1 is ENHRY and CDR2 is SYGVKD. CDR3 nucleotides: TGTGCCATCGGACAGAAAAATCAGCCCCAGCATTTT. Translation gives CAIGQKNQPQHF.

This chain joins TRBV3-1 and TRBJ2-2; a possible D gene is TRBD1 (5 bases). Germline V lookup: CDR1 LGHDT, CDR2 YNNKEL (reference sequence). Between the trimmed V and J ends, which lost 6 bases and 3 bases, there was a span of 11 bases. The CDR3 extends over 14 amino acids. In nucleotides, the CDR3 is TGTGCCAGCAGTCCCAAGGGGTACACCGGGGAGCTGTTTTTT. Its protein product is CASSPKGYTGELFF.

This clonotype was seen a few times. The V gene is TRBV7-3, the J gene TRBJ2-3; 8 nucleotides line up with TRBD2. The germline CDR1 and CDR2 sequences are SGHTA and FQGTGA. The CDR3 loop spans 19 amino acids. The trim removed 5 bases at V and 5 bases at J, leaving 21 bases unmatched. CDR3 residues: CASSVGGSLAGTTLDTQYF. CDR3 bases: TGTGCCAGCAGCGTGGGGGGGTCATTAGCGGGAACTACACTAGATACGCAGTATTTT.

The rearrangement links TRBV12-3 or TRBV12-4 to TRBJ1-2; perhaps TRBD1 as D (6 bases). Trimming took off 7 bases at V and 4 bases at J, with 13 bases between the two ends. This CDR3 is 13 amino acids long. DNA for the CDR3: TGTGCCAGCACCATAGGACAGATCTATGGCTACACCTTC. Amino acids: CASTIGQIYGYTF.

This clonotype was observed a few times. This chain joins TRBV7-9 and TRBJ1-1; D is possibly TRBD1 (5 bases). The germline CDR1 and CDR2 sequences are SEHNR and FQNEAQ (reference sequence). This CDR3 is 14 amino acids long. V gave up 3 bases and J gave up 5 bases, with 13 bases separating them. The chain's CDR3 is CASSFGRRGTEAFF. DNA of the CDR3: TGTGCCAGCAGCTTCGGTCGACGGGGGACTGAAGCTTTCTTT.

This clonotype was seen a handful of times. The V call is TRBV5-1, the J call TRBJ2-3; 7 bases align to TRBD1. The CDR3 sequence is 14 residues long. After removal of 8 bases from V and 1 base from J, the junction contained 7 bases not matched to a gene. Germline values: CDR1 SGHRS, CDR2 YFSETQ. The CDR3 sequence: CARETGQRTDTQYF. CDR3 nucleotide sequence: TGCGCCAGGGAAACGGGACAGCGCACAGATACGCAGTATTTT.

The chain couples TRBV12-3 or TRBV12-4 to TRBJ1-5, with TRBD1 matching over 11 bases. V shed 1 base and J 1 base; nucleotides not matched to a gene: 6. The CDR3 runs 18 residues. In DNA, the CDR3 is TGTGCCAGCAGTTTAGTTGGGACAGGGGGTATCAGCAATCAGCCCCAGCATTTT. Translated: CASSLVGTGGISNQPQHF.

The chain has TRBV29-1 and TRBJ2-7; 8 nucleotides line up with TRBD1. The CDR3 contains 12 residues. The germline V gene has CDR1 SQVTM and CDR2 ANQGSEA. The J segment lost 5 bases and the V segment lost 4 bases, leaving 4 bases of the junction unmatched. The CDR3 sequence is CSVGTGSDEQYF. The CDR3 DNA sequence: TGCAGCGTTGGGACAGGGTCGGACGAGCAGTACTTC.

This chain connects TRBV29-1 to TRBJ2-1; 9 nucleotides agree with TRBD1. V lost 6 bases and J lost 5; bases outside the gene matches: 8. Per the germline V gene, CDR1 is SQVTM and CDR2 is ANQGSEA. CDR3 size: 14 residues. The CDR3 DNA reads TGCAGCGTCCCACAGGGGGCTTTTGACAATGAGCAGTTCTTC. This encodes CSVPQGAFDNEQFF.

A few counts support this clonotype. The chain uses TRBV7-2 and TRBJ1-1; D not certain. The germline gives CDR1 SGHTA, CDR2 FQGNSA. The V gene lost 2 bases and the J gene lost 3 bases, with 10 bases spanning the gap. This CDR3 comprises 14 residues. For the CDR3, the DNA is TGTGCCAGCAGCTTAATGGGTACTGACACTGAAGCTTTCTTT. The encoded protein is CASSLMGTDTEAFF.

A few counts support this clonotype. This chain uses TRBV10-3 with TRBJ2-7; a possible D gene is TRBD1 (6 bases). The CDR3 runs 13 residues. Germline lookup yields CDR1 ENHRY and CDR2 SYGVKD. Trimming cost V 9 bases and J 2 bases, with 14 bases left between them. Here the CDR3 reads CAIRQDIPYEQYF. CDR3 sequence (DNA): TGTGCCATAAGACAGGACATACCCTACGAGCAGTACTTC.

In its sample, this clonotype was seen a few times. CDR3 coding DNA: TGTGCCAGCTCACCAGGGTCTGGATACTACGAGCAGTACTTC. This translates into CASSPGSGYYEQYF. The chain recombines TRBV18 with TRBJ2-7; the D is unclear. Germline V gene sequence: CDR1 KGHSH, CDR2 LQKENI. Deletions cut 2 bases from V and 3 bases from J, with 11 bases between. The CDR3 spans 14 residues.

This clonotype was picked up a small number of times. The chain recombines TRBV27 with TRBJ2-7; 8 positions match TRBD1. V trimming: 4 bases; J trimming: 2 bases; junction bases outside the gene matches: 4. The CDR3 has 14 amino acids. Per germline, CDR1 MNHEY and CDR2 SMNVEV (reference sequence). The CDR3 loop is CASSSWDRTYEQYF. The DNA for the CDR3 is TGTGCCAGCAGTTCCTGGGACAGGACCTACGAGCAGTACTTC.

The gene calls are TRBV7-9 and TRBJ2-7; D may correspond to TRBD1 or TRBD2 (5 bases each). The V end lost 5 bases, the J end lost 2 bases, and 10 bases lay between the germline ends. The CDR3 runs to 13 residues. Germline CDR1 SEHNR, CDR2 FQNEAQ (reference sequence). The CDR3 reads CASSGTAPYEQYF. For the CDR3, the DNA is TGTGCCAGCAGCGGGACGGCCCCCTACGAGCAGTACTTC.

This chain joins TRBV6-2 or TRBV6-3 and TRBJ1-1, with 12 nucleotides matching TRBD1. J lost 1 base, V lost 5 bases, and 14 bases had no gene match. The germline gives CDR1 MNHEY, CDR2 SVGEGT. The CDR3 contains 19 residues. The CDR3 coding sequence is TGTGCCAGCAGTAATTTCATCCGGGACAGGGGGCGCGAGAACACTGAAGCTTTCTTT. Translating gives CASSNFIRDRGRENTEAFF.

This clonotype was detected a few times. The chain links TRBV7-7 to TRBJ2-7; D may be TRBD1 or TRBD2 (6 bases each). This CDR3 has 14 residues. Trimming removed 5 bases at V and 7 bases at J, with 18 bases between. Germline CDR1 and CDR2: SSHAT and FNYEAQ (reference sequence). CDR3 sequence (DNA): TGTGCCAGCAGCCTCGGGGGCAGGTCCGGAGAGCAGTACTTC. As protein: CASSLGGRSGEQYF.

This clonotype showed up just a few times. The CDR3 sequence is CASSQIQGPQHF. CDR3 DNA sequence: TGTGCCAGCAGCCAAATTCAGGGGCCCCAGCATTTT. The gene calls are TRBV12-3 or TRBV12-4 and TRBJ1-5, with D maybe TRBD1 (5 bases). The CDR3 has 12 residues. Between the trimmed V and J ends, which lost 6 bases and 9 bases, there was a span of 12 bases.

The chain employs TRBV7-6 and TRBJ2-1; D possibly corresponds to TRBD1 (6 bases). Trimming removed 3 bases at V and 2 bases at J, with 20 bases between. The CDR3 runs to 18 residues. The germline V gene has CDR1 SGHVS and CDR2 FNYEAQ. CDR3 DNA: TGTGCCAGCAGCTTGGCAGTCCGGACAGACCTTACCTACAATGAGCAGTTCTTC. Protein: CASSLAVRTDLTYNEQFF.

V usage is TRBV6-5 and J usage is TRBJ2-7; a possible D gene is TRBD2 (5 bases). The V and J ends lost 4 bases and 4 bases respectively, with 14 bases between them. The CDR3 sequence is 14 residues long. Germline CDR1 reads MNHEY; CDR2 reads SVGAGI. The chain's CDR3 is CASSSGRRKYEQYF. Written as DNA, the CDR3 is TGTGCCAGCAGTTCAGGACGGAGGAAGTACGAGCAGTACTTC.

The CDR3 loop is CATSDRAGGGPVGRDTQYF. CDR3 nucleotides: TGTGCCACCAGTGACAGAGCCGGAGGGGGGCCTGTAGGTAGAGATACGCAGTATTTT. The rearrangement links TRBV24-1 to TRBJ2-3; D possibly matches TRBD1 or TRBD2 (6 bases each). Trimming took off 4 bases at V and 5 bases at J, with 27 bases between the two ends. Germline lookup yields CDR1 KGHDR and CDR2 SFDVKD. This CDR3 spans 19 amino acids.

This chain uses TRBV6-1 with TRBJ2-6, with 10 bases that match TRBD1. The CDR3 totals 21 residues. V trimming: 7 bases; J trimming: 0 bases; junction bases outside the gene matches: 18. Germline lookup yields CDR1 MNHNS and CDR2 SASEGT. CDR3 bases: TGTGCCAGCAAGCGGATGTCCGGACAGGGGGGATTAAGCTCTGGGGCCAACGTCCTGACTTTC. Translated, it gives CASKRMSGQGGLSSGANVLTF.

The chain is built from TRBV5-1 and TRBJ1-2, with 10 bases identical to TRBD1. Germline V CDR1 and CDR2: SGHRS, YFSETQ. Germline trimming cut 0 bases from V and 3 bases from J; bases unmatched to any gene: 5. The CDR3 has 16 amino acids. The CDR3 DNA follows: TGCGCCAGCAGCTTGGACCGGACAGGGGGAGACTATGGCTACACCTTC. Its protein is CASSLDRTGGDYGYTF.